This T cell receptor beta chain is from a study of cytomegalovirus exposure and HLA in healthy donors (dated by TCRdb to about 2017). Background on the whole study: According to an earlier analysis of 587 of the donors, about 190 million T cells yielded over 100 million unique TCR beta sequences and 276 Gb of sequence data. An early release that covered about 640 HLA-typed donors contained around 300 gigabases of sequencing data and tens of millions of unique TCR sequences. Of the roughly 400 genotyped donors, 75% to 85% were placed in the genetic ancestry cluster associated with self-reported Caucasian donors. The study aimed to test whether cataloging public T cell receptors could reveal signatures of past pathogen exposure. The study profiled the T cell repertoires of hundreds of subjects by immunosequencing and related them to cytomegalovirus serostatus. A separate validation cohort of roughly 120 different subjects was used in addition to the 666-subject first cohort. To predict cytomegalovirus infection status, the study brought together high-throughput TCR immunosequencing, statistical association of individual TCRs with disease status, and machine learning. In a later analysis, previously published TCR beta repertoires from more than 500 donors were re-analyzed and high-resolution HLA genotyping was added so that TCR occurrence patterns could be studied. Rather than drawing on any new phenotypic data, the later analysis identified candidate immune exposures from TCR beta sequences and the way those sequences occurred across donors. An earlier analysis of a few hundred of the donors applied high-throughput TCR beta sequencing to assess whether each TCR beta V gene segment acted as functional or pseudogenic. Donor age, sex, ethnicity and CMV serostatus were compiled together with the repertoire data. A later genetic analysis took genome-wide SNP genotypes for about three fifths of the roughly 700 donors and used that subset as a discovery cohort. Every discovery cohort repertoire had been produced on one sequencing platform. Class I and class II HLA loci were covered by the typing at four-digit resolution. The number of typed donors differed by locus: roughly 620-640 for A, B, C, DRB1 and DQB1; 500 to 550 for DQA1; 606 for DPA1; and some 450 for DPB1. Four to six DR-DQ haplotypes were handled as single units for association and clustering, since linkage in the cohort was strong. Among 300 to 500 genotyped donors of the cohort, an average of around 240,000 unique TCR beta nucleotide sequences was sequenced per donor, of which about 19% were non-productive. Study-wide findings and limitations: A further reported finding was that TCR beta sequences accurately predicted the HLA-A and HLA-B alleles for most subjects in the first cohort. Most TCR sequences were observed very rarely across donors, whereas some public TCRs were present in many individuals. The authors suggested that the approach could potentially be generalized to other disease states and immunological phenotypes. In the study, around 150 TCR beta chains were listed as associated with cytomegalovirus. At a false discovery rate of 0.05, a later analysis linked about 17,000 TCR beta sequences to specific HLA alleles. Compared with equally common non-associated chains, HLA-associated TCR beta chains in a later analysis were more clonally expanded and had lower generation probabilities. In a later analysis, most CMV-associated TCR beta chains were found to appear HLA-restricted, with HLA associations seemingly driven largely by CMV exposure. Some IMGT-functional V segments, including TRBV6-2 and TRBV6-3, could not be distinguished by the 87-base-pair reads and were therefore excluded. A cluster of highly shared sequence variants was judged likely to be a technical artifact of the sequencing pipeline. In vitro tests confirmed that a few of the cytomegalovirus-associated TCR beta chains recognize cytomegalovirus antigens. In both the original and validation cohorts, the classifier was reported to diagnose cytomegalovirus status with high specificity and sensitivity. In a later analysis, TCR association rates were found to vary across HLA loci, with the most associated TCRs seen for DRB1 alleles and the fewest for HLA-C alleles. A later genetic analysis reported fewer N-insertions in productive TCRs among donors in an Asian-associated ancestry cluster than the approximately 700-donor mean. An earlier analysis of roughly 570 of the donors showed that most TCR beta V segments appeared in productive rearrangements either about 87% or about 30% of the time, which broadly matched IMGT annotations. Linkage disequilibrium might explain the correlated functional status among segregating V segments, but an unknown experimental factor could not be ruled out. Because counts were too low, under 20 rarely observed V segments, including chromosome 9 orphons, were left out of the earlier analysis of approximately 580 of the donors. Only TCR beta chains were sequenced in this cohort, and the absence of alpha or paired-chain data limited detectable features. When HLA alleles, especially DR and DQ, strongly co-occurred, attributing TCR associations to individual alleles was difficult. A later genetic analysis associated a missense DCLRE1C variant with V-gene and J-gene trimming of TCR beta chains, and an independent cohort replicated the association. In a later analysis, several top co-occurrence clusters were reported to appear linked to parvovirus B19, influenza, CMV and Epstein-Barr virus. The only immune exposure information available for the cohort was CMV serostatus. The presence/absence analyses assumed that sequencing depth was roughly uniform across donors, and that assumption may not be true. HLA typing was unavailable for some donors at each locus, so association tests used only the typed subset.

With regard to this clone: The antigen it recognizes is unknown. No base quality information exists; no much larger clone differs at one position.

The cohort comprised some 730 healthy bone marrow donors. All cohort members were sampled while nominally healthy, although unrecorded immune exposures were likely present. The donor tested CMV seronegative and was one of the 352 seronegative cohort members. A peripheral blood sample was collected from each donor, and TCR beta sequencing was performed on peripheral blood mononuclear cells. The Qiagen DNeasy Blood Extraction Kit was used to extract genomic DNA from the blood cell samples. The protocol used for the library was the immunoSEQ multiplex PCR assay. A mixture of 60 forward primers for TCR Vbeta segments and 13 reverse primers for TCR Jbeta segments was used in the multiplex PCR. Amplification of the CDR3 region of rearranged TCR beta genes was performed with a multiplex PCR assay on genomic DNA. On the Illumina HiSeq System, the amplified TCR beta libraries were sequenced as 87-base-pair reads. From the authors' description of their analysis: A later analysis tallied 75 million to 95 million unique TCR beta chains across the 666 repertoires, and about 10 million of those chains were shared by two or more donors. To remove PCR and sequencing errors, raw reads were error-corrected and collapsed into unique sequences using a nearest-neighbor algorithm that merged closely related sequences. Alignment of CDR3 sequences to IMGT reference sequences was used to assign V, D and J gene segments. Each retained sequence needed at least a six-nucleotide match to both a V gene segment and a J gene segment. Rearrangements were classified as productive when the CDR3 lacked stop codons and remained in frame with V and J, and all other rearrangements were classified as non-productive. Following IMGT convention, CDR3 was defined as the stretch from the second conserved V-encoded cysteine to the conserved J-encoded phenylalanine. The earlier analysis of about 620 of the donors excluded sequences that lacked an unambiguous match to a single V gene segment. An earlier analysis of almost 600 of the donors classified V segments as functional when productive rearrangements were above 56.7% and as segregating when the standard deviation between donors was above 5%. A statistical classification framework was built for diagnosing cytomegalovirus status from the catalog of TCR beta chain sequences. In a later analysis, TCR nucleotide sequences were compared against IMGT/GENE-DB human TR gene sequences so that V and J genes could be assigned. Using the TCRdist pipeline, a later analysis assigned CDR3 sequences along with most-parsimonious VDJ recombination scenarios. In a later analysis, each TCR beta chain was defined by its CDR3 amino acid sequence together with its V-gene family, and reads without a unique V-gene family were excluded. To address suspected cross-contamination and a sequencing artifact, a later analysis removed around 590 highly shared, low-generation-probability nucleotide sequences. A later analysis calculated a clonal expansion index for each public chain from normalized within-repertoire ranks of inferred template counts. In a later analysis, generation probabilities were computed with a VDJ recombination model fitted to out-of-frame rearrangements, and the resulting probabilities were checked against IGoR. In a later analysis, TCR-TCR, TCR-HLA and TCR-CMV co-occurrence was scored with hypergeometric tests, and a repertoire-size bias correction was applied to TCR pairs. A later analysis estimated false discovery rates by permuting HLA or CMV assignments 20 times. In a later analysis, co-occurring TCRs were grouped with DBSCAN, and TCRdist sequence similarity was added when clustering was performed within HLA-allele-positive subsets. For co-occurrence clustering, repertoires with fewer than 30,000 or more than 120,000 public chains were excluded, along with four or five repertoires with anomalous nucleotide sharing. Sourced from immuneACCESS, this table was stored by TCRdb with only in-frame sequences that have V and J called. A share of the clones is absent; for the studies checked, an unresolved V gene accounts for under half, and the remainder has no known explanation. V, J and clone size are those of that table, while D and trimming were read from the DNA. Within this sample are around 130,000 clones, with roughly 72% of them counted one time only. Approximately 1.8% of the sample goes to the ten largest clones.

Clipping removes 6 bases from V and 3 bases from J, with 14 as the unmatched junction base count. As encoded in the germline V gene, CDR1 is ENHRY while CDR2 is SYGVKD. The CDR3 covers 16 residues, taking in both the cysteine and the phenylalanine. Of the read, only the CDR3 DNA is kept; its 48 bases are in frame from base 1. This TCR derives from a woman between 45 and 60 years old in good health and CMV-seronegative. Specimen: PBMCs. The rearrangement combines TRBV10-3 with TRBJ2-7; 7 middle bases align to TRBD1. The CDR3 reads as follows: CAISEPPGQSLYEQYF. Read as DNA, the sequence is TGTGCCATCAGCGAACCTCCGGGACAGTCTCTCTACGAGCAGTACTTC.